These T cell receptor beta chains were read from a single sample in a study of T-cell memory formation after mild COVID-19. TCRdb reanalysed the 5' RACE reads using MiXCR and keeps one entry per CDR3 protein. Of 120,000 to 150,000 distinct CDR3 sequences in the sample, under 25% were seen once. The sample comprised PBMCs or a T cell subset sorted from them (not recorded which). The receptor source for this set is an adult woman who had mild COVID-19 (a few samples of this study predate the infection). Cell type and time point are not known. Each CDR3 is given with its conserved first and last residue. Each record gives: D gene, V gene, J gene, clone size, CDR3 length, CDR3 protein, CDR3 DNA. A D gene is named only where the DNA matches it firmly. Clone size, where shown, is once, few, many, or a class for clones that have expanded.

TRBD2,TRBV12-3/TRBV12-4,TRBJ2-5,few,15,CASSLNPGGAETQYF,TGTGCCAGCAGTTTAAATCCGGGGGGGGCGGAGACCCAGTACTTC
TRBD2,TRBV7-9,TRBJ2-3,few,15,CASSMNSGSTDTQYF,TGTGCCAGCAGCATGAATAGCGGGAGCACAGATACGCAGTATTTT
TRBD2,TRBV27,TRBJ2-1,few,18,CASSFRTSGISSYNEQFF,TGTGCCAGCAGTTTTAGGACTAGCGGGATAAGCTCCTACAATGAGCAGTTCTTC
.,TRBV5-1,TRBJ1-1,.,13,CASSLNWATEAFF,TGCGCCAGCAGCCTAAACTGGGCCACTGAAGCTTTCTTT
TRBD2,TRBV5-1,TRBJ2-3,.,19,CASSSRTSGRASDTDTQYF,TGCGCCAGCAGCTCTCGGACTAGCGGGAGGGCCTCTGACACAGATACGCAGTATTTT
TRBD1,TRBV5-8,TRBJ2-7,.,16,CASSLQTFTGGDEQYF,TGTGCCAGCAGCCTCCAGACCTTCACAGGGGGTGACGAGCAGTACTTC
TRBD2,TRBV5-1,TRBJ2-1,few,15,CASSLGGSIVNEQFF,TGCGCCAGCAGCTTGGGCGGGAGTATTGTCAATGAGCAGTTCTTC
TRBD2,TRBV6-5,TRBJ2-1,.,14,CASSYGVAGDEQFF,TGTGCCAGCAGTTACGGGGTAGCGGGGGATGAGCAGTTCTTC
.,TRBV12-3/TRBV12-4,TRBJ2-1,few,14,CASSYWTLIYEQFF,TGTGCCAGCAGTTACTGGACCCTGATCTATGAGCAGTTCTTC
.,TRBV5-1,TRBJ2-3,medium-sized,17,CASSVRDLSRYTDTQYF,TGCGCCAGCAGCGTCCGGGACCTCAGCCGTTACACAGATACGCAGTATTTT
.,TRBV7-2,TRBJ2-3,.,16,CASSSGRGRSTDTQYF,TGTGCCAGCAGCTCTGGTAGGGGGAGAAGCACAGATACGCAGTATTTT
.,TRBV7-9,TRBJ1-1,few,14,CASSRGGENTEAFF,TGTGCCAGCAGCCGCGGGGGGGAGAACACTGAAGCTTTCTTT
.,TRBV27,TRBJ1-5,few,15,CASSLFGQVDQPQHF,TGTGCCAGCAGTTTATTCGGTCAGGTTGATCAGCCCCAGCATTTT
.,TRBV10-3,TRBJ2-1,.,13,CAISVREGDEQFF,TGTGCCATCAGTGTCAGGGAGGGGGATGAGCAGTTCTTC
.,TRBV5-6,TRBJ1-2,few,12,CASSFQYYGYTF,TGTGCCAGCAGCTTTCAGTACTATGGCTACACCTTC
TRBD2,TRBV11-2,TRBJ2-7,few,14,CASSLDSGRNEQYF,TGTGCCAGCAGCTTAGACAGCGGGAGGAACGAGCAGTACTTC
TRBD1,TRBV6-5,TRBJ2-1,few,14,CASTDRGAGNEQFF,TGTGCCAGCACCGACAGGGGAGCCGGGAATGAGCAGTTCTTC
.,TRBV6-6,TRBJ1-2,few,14,CASSYSDRNYGYTF,TGTGCCAGCAGTTACTCAGACAGGAACTATGGCTACACCTTC
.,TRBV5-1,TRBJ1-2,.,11,CASRMDYGYTF,TGCGCCAGCAGGATGGACTATGGCTACACCTTC
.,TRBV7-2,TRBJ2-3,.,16,CASSLALTDSTDTQYF,TGTGCCAGCAGCTTAGCGCTAACGGATAGCACAGATACGCAGTATTTT
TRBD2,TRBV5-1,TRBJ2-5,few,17,CASSLAPSGGPAGTQYF,TGCGCCAGCAGCTTGGCCCCTAGCGGGGGGCCAGCGGGGACCCAGTACTTC
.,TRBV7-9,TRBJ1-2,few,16,CASSLAGQPLNYGYTF,TGTGCCAGCAGCTTAGCCGGACAGCCTCTCAACTATGGCTACACCTTC
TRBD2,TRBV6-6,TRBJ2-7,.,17,CASSPANSGGTTYEQYF,TGTGCCAGCAGTCCTGCTAATAGCGGGGGGACCACCTACGAGCAGTACTTC
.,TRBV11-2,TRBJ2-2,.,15,CASSAHRAYTGELFF,TGTGCCAGCAGCGCCCACAGGGCCTACACCGGGGAGCTGTTTTTT
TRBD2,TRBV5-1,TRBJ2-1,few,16,CASSLALAGGPSEQFF,TGCGCCAGCAGCTTGGCCTTGGCGGGGGGGCCGAGTGAGCAGTTCTTC
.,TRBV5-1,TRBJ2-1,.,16,CASSLRPATDLGEQFF,TGCGCCAGCAGCTTGCGCCCGGCAACGGACCTTGGTGAGCAGTTCTTC
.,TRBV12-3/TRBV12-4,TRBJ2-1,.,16,CASSSRGAYSPGEQFF,TGTGCCAGCTCGTCTCGGGGGGCTTATAGTCCCGGTGAGCAGTTCTTC
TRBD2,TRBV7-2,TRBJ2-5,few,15,CASSLVAGGEETQYF,TGTGCCAGCAGCTTAGTAGCGGGAGGGGAAGAGACCCAGTACTTC
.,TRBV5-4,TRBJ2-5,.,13,CASSSGTEMDQYF,TGTGCCAGCAGCTCCGGGACCGAGATGGACCAGTACTTC
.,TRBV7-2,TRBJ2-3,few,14,CASSPAWAQDTQYF,TGTGCCAGCAGCCCCGCTTGGGCGCAAGATACGCAGTATTTT
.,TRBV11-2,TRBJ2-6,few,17,CASSPTGPAGGANVLTF,TGTGCCAGCAGCCCGACGGGACCGGCTGGCGGGGCCAACGTCCTGACTTTC
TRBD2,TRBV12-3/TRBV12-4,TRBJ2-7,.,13,CASRLAGGHEQYF,TGTGCCAGCCGACTAGCGGGGGGCCACGAGCAGTACTTC
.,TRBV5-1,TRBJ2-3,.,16,CASSLNRGLNTDTQYF,TGCGCCAGCAGCTTAAACAGGGGACTTAACACAGATACGCAGTATTTT
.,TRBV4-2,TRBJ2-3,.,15,CASSQALMGTDTQYF,TGTGCCAGCAGCCAGGCGTTGATGGGCACAGATACGCAGTATTTT